In its sample, the clone carrying this T cell receptor beta chain was seen a few times. TCRdb passed the 5' RACE reads through MiXCR, listing each CDR3 protein once. The sample carries some 61,000 distinct CDR3 sequences, roughly a tenth recorded once. The CDR3 extends over 13 amino acids. The germline V gene has CDR1 DFQATT and CDR2 SNEGSKA (reference sequence). V dropped 3 bases and J dropped 2 bases, with 10 bases sitting between them. The data stem from a study of early T cells in non-severe SARS-CoV-2 infection. The rearrangement links TRBV20-1 to TRBJ1-2, with D maybe TRBD1 (5 bases). Sequenced material: whole blood. The origin of this receptor is an adult who was a healthcare worker with PCR-confirmed SARS-CoV-2 infection or an uninfected control (not recorded which). Here the CDR3 reads CSASARVNYGYTF. CDR3 in DNA: TGCAGTGCTAGTGCCAGGGTGAACTATGGCTACACCTTC.